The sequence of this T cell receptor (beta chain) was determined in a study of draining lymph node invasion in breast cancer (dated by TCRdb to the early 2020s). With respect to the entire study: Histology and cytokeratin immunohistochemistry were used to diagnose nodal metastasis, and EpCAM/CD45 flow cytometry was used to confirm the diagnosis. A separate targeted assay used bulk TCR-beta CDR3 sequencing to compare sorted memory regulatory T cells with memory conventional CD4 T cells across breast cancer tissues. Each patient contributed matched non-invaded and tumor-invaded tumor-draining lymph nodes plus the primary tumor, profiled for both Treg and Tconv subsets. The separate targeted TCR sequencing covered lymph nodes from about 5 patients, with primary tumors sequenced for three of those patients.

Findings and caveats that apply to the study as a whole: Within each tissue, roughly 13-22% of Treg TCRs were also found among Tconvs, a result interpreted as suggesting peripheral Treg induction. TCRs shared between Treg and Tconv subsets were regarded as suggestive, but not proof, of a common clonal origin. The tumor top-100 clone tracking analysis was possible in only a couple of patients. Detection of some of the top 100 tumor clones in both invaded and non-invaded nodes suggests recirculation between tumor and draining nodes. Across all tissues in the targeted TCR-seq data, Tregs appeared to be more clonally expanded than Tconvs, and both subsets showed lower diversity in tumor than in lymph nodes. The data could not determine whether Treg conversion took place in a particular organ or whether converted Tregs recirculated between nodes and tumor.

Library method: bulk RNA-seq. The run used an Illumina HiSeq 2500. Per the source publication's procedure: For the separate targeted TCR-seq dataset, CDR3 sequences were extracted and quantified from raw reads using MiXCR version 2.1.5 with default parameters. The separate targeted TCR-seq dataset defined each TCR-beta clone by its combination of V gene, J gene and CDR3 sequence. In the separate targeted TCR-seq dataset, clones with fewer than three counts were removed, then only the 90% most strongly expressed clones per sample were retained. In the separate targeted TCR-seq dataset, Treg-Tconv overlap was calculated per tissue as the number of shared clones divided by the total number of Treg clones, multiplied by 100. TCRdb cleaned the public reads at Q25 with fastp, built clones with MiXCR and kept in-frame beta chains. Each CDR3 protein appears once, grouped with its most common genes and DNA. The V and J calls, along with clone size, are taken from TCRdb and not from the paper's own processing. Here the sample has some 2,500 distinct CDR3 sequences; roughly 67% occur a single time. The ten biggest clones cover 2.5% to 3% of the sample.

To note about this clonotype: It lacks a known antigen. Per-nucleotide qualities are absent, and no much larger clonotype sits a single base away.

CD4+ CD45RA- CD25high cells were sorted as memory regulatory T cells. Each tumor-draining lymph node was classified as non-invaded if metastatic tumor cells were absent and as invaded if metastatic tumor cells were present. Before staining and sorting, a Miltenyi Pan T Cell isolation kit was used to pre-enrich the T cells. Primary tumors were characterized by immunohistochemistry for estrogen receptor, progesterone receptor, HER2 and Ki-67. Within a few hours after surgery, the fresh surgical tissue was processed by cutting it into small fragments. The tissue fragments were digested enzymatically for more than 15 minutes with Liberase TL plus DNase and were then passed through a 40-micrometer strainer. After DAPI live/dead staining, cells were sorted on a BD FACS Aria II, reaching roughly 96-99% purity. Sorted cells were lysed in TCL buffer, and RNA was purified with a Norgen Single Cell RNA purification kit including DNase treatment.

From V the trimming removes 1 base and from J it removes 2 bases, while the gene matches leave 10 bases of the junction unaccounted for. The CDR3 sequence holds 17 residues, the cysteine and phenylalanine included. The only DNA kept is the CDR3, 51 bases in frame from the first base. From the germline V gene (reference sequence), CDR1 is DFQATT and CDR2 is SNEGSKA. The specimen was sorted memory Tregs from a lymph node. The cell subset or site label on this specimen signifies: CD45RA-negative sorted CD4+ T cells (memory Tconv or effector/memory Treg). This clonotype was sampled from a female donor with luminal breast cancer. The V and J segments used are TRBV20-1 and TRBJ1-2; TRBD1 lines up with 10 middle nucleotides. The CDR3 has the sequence CSARVRPGQGVNYGYTF. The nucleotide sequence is TGCAGTGCTAGAGTACGTCCTGGACAGGGGGTGAACTATGGCTACACCTTC.